The 13 T cell receptor beta chains below come from one sample, sequenced in a study of cytomegalovirus exposure and HLA in healthy donors. Amplification used 60 Vbeta primers and 13 Jbeta primers. Sequenced by immunoSEQ multiplex PCR; TCRdb stores in-frame clones only, minus some. Counted here are over 150,000 clones, roughly 85% occurring once; the ten biggest clones make up under 2.5%. Sample: PBMCs. The receptors come from a man in his forties in good health and CMV-seronegative.

For this clone: The junction does not match germline at one end; this may be a read error. The chain is built from TRBV5-1 and TRBJ2-4, with a weak D call TRBD2 (5 bases). Germline lookup yields CDR1 SGHRS and CDR2 YFSETQ. The CDR3 has 16 amino acids. In nucleotides, the CDR3 is TGCGCCAGCAGCCCGCACGCCGGGCTAGCCAAAAACAGTCAGTACTTC. Translating it yields CASSPHAGLAKNSQYF.

V and J are TRBV5-6 and TRBJ2-7, with 10 nucleotides matching TRBD1. Per the germline V gene, CDR1 is SGHDT and CDR2 is YYEEEE. The CDR3 has 13 amino acids. V lost 2 bases and J lost 6; bases outside the gene matches: 2. Here the CDR3 reads CASSFGQGGEQYF. The CDR3 DNA reads TGTGCCAGCAGCTTCGGACAGGGGGGCGAGCAGTACTTC.

This sequence joins TRBV2 and TRBJ2-1, with D tentatively TRBD2 (6 bases). Trimming stripped 8 bases from V and 6 bases from J, with 14 bases between. The CDR3 spans 13 residues. In germline, CDR1 is SNHLY, CDR2 FYNNEI. CDR3 sequence reads: CASWWGGGNEQFF. The CDR3, as DNA: TGTGCCAGCTGGTGGGGAGGCGGCAATGAGCAGTTCTTC.

V and J are TRBV19 and TRBJ2-7; 8 bases are a match to TRBD2. J was trimmed by 1 base and V by 2 bases; bases with no gene match: 4. Germline V gene data show CDR1 as LNHDA and CDR2 as SQIVND (reference sequence). There are 15 residues in the CDR3. The CDR3 DNA is TGTGCCAGTAGTATACCCGGGACTAGATCCTACGAGCAGTACTTC. Translation gives CASSIPGTRSYEQYF.

About this clone itself: Its ends do not fully match the called genes, so a read error is possible. The chain uses TRBV28 and TRBJ2-4; maybe TRBD1 (5 bases). The CDR3 is 13 amino acids. Germline lookup yields CDR1 MDHEN and CDR2 SYDVKM. The CDR3 loop reads CASSLSPGAQEWF. CDR3 in DNA: TGTGCCAGCAGTTTATCGCCCGGAGCACAGGAATGGTTC.

This clone appeared once. The V gene is TRBV9, the J gene TRBJ1-1; D call uncertain. The germline V gene encodes CDR1 SGDLS and CDR2 YYNGEE. The CDR3 has 13 amino acids. V gave up 2 bases and J gave up 0 bases, with 5 bases separating them. As DNA, the CDR3 is TGTGCCAGCAGCGTTTCGTTGAACACTGAAGCTTTCTTT. Its translation: CASSVSLNTEAFF.

The V call is TRBV4-2, the J call TRBJ1-1; TRBD1 agrees at 7 bases. Germline V gives CDR1 LGHNA, CDR2 YNFKEQ. CDR3 length: 16 amino acids. With V trimmed by 3 bases and J by 4 bases, 11 bases remained unmatched. CDR3 coding DNA: TGTGCCAGCAGCCAGGGACAGCATTTAAAGATCACTGAAGCTTTCTTT. Protein: CASSQGQHLKITEAFF.

The chain carries TRBV11-2 and TRBJ2-4; TRBD2 aligns across 7 bases. V trimming: 0 bases; J trimming: 0 bases; junction bases outside the gene matches: 11. CDR3 length: 19 amino acids. Germline V gene data show CDR1 as SGHAT and CDR2 as FQNNGV. DNA for the CDR3: TGTGCCAGCAGCTTAGATGGTGCGGGAGCGGTGTTAGCCAAAAACATTCAGTACTTC. Protein product: CASSLDGAGAVLAKNIQYF.

This clone was detected once. The DNA of the CDR3 is TGTGCCAGCAGTGTCACCTTTAGCCCCCCTGGGAGGGAGCAGTACTTC. Translating it yields CASSVTFSPPGREQYF. This sequence joins TRBV6-4 and TRBJ2-7; TRBD2 is a possible D gene (6 bases). CDR3 length: 16 amino acids. Between the trimmed V and J ends, which lost 4 bases and 7 bases, there was a span of 23 bases. Germline CDR1 reads MRHNA; CDR2 reads SNTAGT.

The V call is TRBV6-6, the J call TRBJ2-7; D might be TRBD2 (5 bases). The V end was cut by 6 bases, the J end by 5 bases, with 11 bases between. Germline V lookup: CDR1 MNHNY, CDR2 SVGAGI (reference sequence). This CDR3 region has 12 residues. The CDR3 sequence is CASRDWAHEQYF. The CDR3 region has the DNA TGTGCCAGCAGGGACTGGGCCCACGAGCAGTACTTC.

The sample holds a few counts of this clone. J is TRBJ2-4 and V is TRBV11-3, with 12 bases matching TRBD1. The length of the CDR3 is 19 residues. Germline CDR1 reads SGHNT; CDR2 reads YENEEA. Losses at the gene ends were 1 base for V and 6 bases for J; bases not matched to a gene: 13. CDR3 protein: CASSLGRDRGRGGGNIQYF. The DNA of the CDR3 is TGTGCCAGCAGCTTAGGCCGGGACAGGGGGCGGGGGGGCGGAAACATTCAGTACTTC.

The chain combines TRBV10-3 with TRBJ2-1; 7 bases line up with TRBD2. There are 14 residues in the CDR3. Germline V CDR1 and CDR2: ENHRY, SYGVKD. The V and J ends lost 4 bases and 4 bases, in that order; junction bases with no gene match: 4. The CDR3 region has the DNA TGTGCCATCAGTGCTAGGGAGGGGTACAATGAGCAGTTCTTC. It specifies CAISAREGYNEQFF.

This clone is a singleton in its sample. The same CDR3 also results from other DNA sequences found in this sample. V is TRBV5-1 and J is TRBJ2-7; tentatively, D is TRBD2 (5 bases). Germline V CDR1 and CDR2: SGHRS, YFSETQ. The V end was cut by 8 bases, the J end by 2 bases, with 20 bases between. CDR3 length: 15 residues. CDR3 region: CASSPGGGLTYEQYF. CDR3 in DNA: TGCGCCAGTAGCCCGGGCGGAGGACTTACCTACGAGCAGTACTTC.